A single sample gave rise to the 24 T cell receptor beta chains below, sequenced in a study of siplizumab effects on memory and regulatory T cells. Clones were sequenced by immunoSEQ multiplex PCR, and TCRdb holds only the in-frame ones, with some missing. The repertoire holds about 7,400 clones, with roughly two thirds as singletons. Sequencing used effector memory CD8+ T cells sorted from blood. Described subset: unstimulated CD8+ effector memory T cells. These receptors all stem from a human donor in good health.

This chain connects TRBV5-4 to TRBJ2-1; D is uncertain. From germline, CDR1 is SGHNT and CDR2 YYREEE (reference sequence). The CDR3 loop spans 14 amino acids. Trimming cost V 0 bases and J 8 bases, with 12 bases left between them. CDR3 sequence reads: CASSLVATVDEQFF. CDR3 in DNA: TGTGCCAGCAGCTTGGTCGCGACTGTGGATGAGCAGTTCTTC.

The chain links TRBV11-2 to TRBJ2-3, with 7 bases lining up with TRBD2. J lost 4 bases, V lost 3 bases, and 7 bases had no gene match. The V gene's germline CDR1 is SGHAT and CDR2 FQNNGV. This CDR3 is 15 amino acids long. The CDR3 sequence is CASSLREGGADTQYF. CDR3 nucleotides: TGTGCCAGCAGCTTGAGGGAGGGAGGGGCAGATACGCAGTATTTT.

V is TRBV30 and J is TRBJ2-1; 10 nucleotides agree with TRBD2. The V gene's germline CDR1 is GTSNPN and CDR2 SVGIG (reference sequence). After removal of 1 base from V and 8 bases from J, the junction contained 11 bases not matched to a gene. This CDR3 contains 16 residues. CDR3 sequence reads: CAWSGEREGPSDEQFF. The CDR3 coding sequence is TGTGCCTGGAGTGGAGAGCGGGAGGGCCCTTCGGATGAGCAGTTCTTC. The full variable domain, in which reference TRBV30 and TRBJ2-1 provide the parts outside the CDR3, is SQTIHQWPATLVQPVGSPLSLECTVEGTSNPNLYWYRQAAGRGLQLLFYSVGIGQISSEVPQNLSASRPQDRQFILSSKKLLLSDSGFYLCAWSGEREGPSDEQFFGPGTRLTVL.

About this clone itself: This sample also contains other DNA sequences that code for the same CDR3. The chain employs TRBV9 and TRBJ2-2, with 8 positions matching TRBD1. J gave up 5 bases and V 4 bases, and 4 bases lay outside the gene matches. Germline values: CDR1 SGDLS, CDR2 YYNGEE. The CDR3 loop spans 14 amino acids. The CDR3 DNA reads TGTGCCAGCAGCCCCAGACAGGGGACCGGGGAGCTGTTTTTT. Its translation: CASSPRQGTGELFF.

The chain is built from TRBV7-8 and TRBJ2-3; D uncertain. The CDR3 consists of 14 residues. V was trimmed by 5 bases and J by 1 base, leaving 10 bases between them. The V gene's germline CDR1 is SGHVS and CDR2 FQNEAQ. Here the CDR3 reads CASSPLGRTDTQYF. The CDR3 nucleotides read TGTGCCAGCAGCCCCCTCGGGCGCACAGATACGCAGTATTTT.

This clone is medium-sized by share. CDR3 in amino acids: CASSLEAGGYEQYF. CDR3 DNA: TGTGCCAGCAGCTTAGAGGCGGGAGGGTACGAGCAGTACTTC. The chain employs TRBV7-8 and TRBJ2-7; 9 positions agree with TRBD2. CDR1 is SGHVS and CDR2 is FQNEAQ in the germline V gene. This CDR3 comprises 14 residues. The junction had 2 bases not matched to a gene; V was cut back by 1 base and J by 4 bases.

The CDR3 is CASKGVNTEAFF. CDR3 DNA: TGCGCCAGCAAGGGAGTGAACACTGAAGCTTTCTTT. The V and J genes are TRBV12-2 and TRBJ1-1. TRBV12-2 is flagged as a pseudogene. The CDR3 is made up of 12 amino acids.

This clone was detected only a few times. The genes are TRBV6-4 and TRBJ2-1, with TRBD2 as a possible D gene (7 bases). CDR1 MRHNA and CDR2 SNTAGT come from the germline V gene. V was shortened by 4 bases and J by 8 bases, with 21 bases between the two germline ends. The length of the CDR3 is 16 residues. In DNA, the CDR3 is TGTGCCAGCAGTGCCGGTGGGGGCGGGAGTATCGATGAGCAGTTCTTC. As protein: CASSAGGGGSIDEQFF.

This chain connects TRBV11-1 to TRBJ1-2; D is unclear. Germline V gives CDR1 SGHAT, CDR2 FQDESV (reference sequence). This CDR3 contains 14 residues. Trimming removed 5 bases from V and 1 base from J, with 11 bases in between. As DNA, the CDR3 is TGTGCCAGCAGCCCGCCCTGGGGTAACTATGGCTACACCTTC. This sequence encodes CASSPPWGNYGYTF.

The chain combines TRBV5-6 with TRBJ1-1; a possible D gene is TRBD1 (6 bases). The CDR3 contains 12 residues. Trimming left V 4 bases short and J 3 bases short, with 7 bases between. Germline lookup yields CDR1 SGHDT and CDR2 YYEEEE. CDR3 protein: CASSGQYTEAFF. The CDR3 DNA is TGTGCCAGCAGCGGACAGTACACTGAAGCTTTCTTT.

The rearrangement uses TRBV9 and TRBJ2-6; D remains ambiguous. V lost 4 bases to trimming and J lost 1 base, with 6 bases between them. The CDR3 extends over 14 amino acids. Per germline, CDR1 SGDLS and CDR2 YYNGEE. The CDR3 nucleotides are TGTGCCAGCAGCCTTCTTTCTGGGGCCAACGTCCTGACTTTC. Residues: CASSLLSGANVLTF.

There are a few counts of this clone. The V and J genes are TRBV27 and TRBJ2-7, with 7 bases lining up with TRBD2. The junction had 11 bases not matched to a gene; V was cut back by 6 bases and J by 0 bases. CDR1 and CDR2 (germline): MNHEY, SMNVEV (reference sequence). The CDR3 length is 16 residues. CDR3 nucleotide sequence: TGTGCCAGCAGCCGGAGGGCACGGGAGGCCTCCTACGAGCAGTACTTC. Amino acids: CASSRRAREASYEQYF.

The chain couples TRBV7-9 to TRBJ2-2; D may correspond to TRBD1 or TRBD2 (5 bases each). The V gene lost 5 bases and the J gene lost 1 base, with 14 bases spanning the gap. CDR3 size: 16 residues. Per germline, CDR1 SEHNR and CDR2 FQNEAQ (reference sequence). The CDR3 is CASSLYRDGNTGELFF. In DNA form, the CDR3 reads TGTGCCAGCAGCCTGTACCGGGACGGGAACACCGGGGAGCTGTTTTTT.

The rearrangement joins TRBV27 to TRBJ2-1, with D perhaps TRBD1 or TRBD2 (5 bases each). Between the trimmed V and J ends, which lost 5 bases and 6 bases, there was a span of 17 bases. This CDR3 contains 15 residues. The germline V gene encodes CDR1 MNHEY and CDR2 SMNVEV (reference sequence). This CDR3 is CASSPLRDPTNEQFF. The CDR3 DNA reads TGTGCCAGCAGTCCACTACGGGACCCCACCAATGAGCAGTTCTTC.

The chain combines TRBV21-1 with TRBJ1-2. TRBV21-1 is designated a pseudogene. This CDR3 is 10 amino acids long. The CDR3 region is CASSKRSYTF. The CDR3 DNA reads TGTGCCAGCAGCAAACGTAGTTACACCTTC.

J is TRBJ2-2 and V is TRBV6-1; 16 nucleotides line up with TRBD2. Trimming took 11 bases from V and 3 from J; bases not matched to a gene: 0. Germline values: CDR1 MNHNS, CDR2 SASEGT. The CDR3 is 14 amino acids. CDR3 in amino acids: CAGTSGRDTGELFF. Written as DNA, the CDR3 is TGTGCCGGGACTAGCGGGAGGGACACCGGGGAGCTGTTTTTT.

CDR3 sequence (DNA): TGTGCCAGCAGAGTGACTAGCGGGAGAGGGGAGACCCAGTACTTC. As protein: CASRVTSGRGETQYF. This chain connects TRBV2 to TRBJ2-5, with 12 bases lining up with TRBD2. The germline V gene has CDR1 SNHLY and CDR2 FYNNEI. J was trimmed by 5 bases and V by 6 bases; bases with no gene match: 7. CDR3 length: 15 amino acids.

The chain recombines TRBV29-1 with TRBJ2-2; D possibly matches TRBD1 or TRBD2 (5 bases each). Germline-derived CDR1 and CDR2 are SQVTM and ANQGSEA. Deletions cut 4 bases from V and 6 bases from J, with 15 bases between. The CDR3 runs 14 residues. The CDR3 reads CSVVKDGAPGELFF. In nucleotides, the CDR3 is TGCAGCGTTGTGAAGGACGGGGCGCCCGGGGAGCTGTTTTTT.

The CDR3 here is CASSLSSGETQYF. The CDR3, as DNA: TGTGCCAGCAGCTTAAGCTCCGGAGAGACCCAGTACTTC. The chain has TRBV5-4 and TRBJ2-5, with no clear D. Trimming cost V 2 bases and J 4 bases, with 9 bases left between them. The CDR3 loop spans 13 amino acids. Looked up from germline, CDR1 is SGHNT and CDR2 is YYREEE (reference sequence).

The gene calls are TRBV7-8 and TRBJ2-1, with 8 bases fitting TRBD1. CDR1 and CDR2 from the germline V gene are SGHVS and FQNEAQ. This CDR3 has 16 residues. Trimming cost V 5 bases and J 8 bases; bases outside gene matches: 14. CDR3 sequence (DNA): TGTGCCAGCAGCCCTCTCGGGACAGGCTTTCTGGATGAGCAGTTCTTC. It is translated as CASSPLGTGFLDEQFF.

This rearrangement joins TRBV30 to TRBJ2-2, with D possibly called TRBD1 or TRBD2 (6 bases each). CDR3 length: 13 amino acids. V lost 7 bases, J lost 2 bases, and 11 bases lay in between. In germline, CDR1 is GTSNPN, CDR2 SVGIG (reference sequence). CDR3 amino acids: CASEGENTGELFF. The CDR3 DNA reads TGTGCCTCGGAGGGGGAAAACACCGGGGAGCTGTTTTTT. The full variable domain, in which reference TRBV30 and TRBJ2-2 provide the parts outside the CDR3, is SQTIHQWPATLVQPVGSPLSLECTVEGTSNPNLYWYRQAAGRGLQLLFYSVGIGQISSEVPQNLSASRPQDRQFILSSKKLLLSDSGFYLCASEGENTGELFFGEGSRLTVL.

The chain combines TRBV20-1 with TRBJ2-7; D is uncertain. V dropped 8 bases and J dropped 0 bases, with 5 bases sitting between them. The CDR3 consists of 10 residues. Germline CDR1 DFQATT, CDR2 SNEGSKA (reference sequence). CDR3 region: CSLGSYEQYF. The CDR3 DNA reads as TGCAGTCTTGGCTCCTACGAGCAGTACTTC.

CDR3 DNA sequence: TGCGCCAGCAGTGATGTAGCCCTCGCTTCCTACAATGAGCAGTTCTTC. Translated: CASSDVALASYNEQFF. The V call is TRBV10-1, the J call TRBJ2-1; no clear D. CDR1 WNHNN and CDR2 SYGVQD come from the germline V gene (reference sequence). V lost 3 bases to trimming and J lost 1 base, with 13 bases between them. The CDR3 consists of 16 residues.

This clone rates as medium-sized. The V call is TRBV2, the J call TRBJ2-7; 12 nucleotides line up with TRBD2. This CDR3 has 16 residues. V was pared by 4 bases and J by 0 bases, with 4 bases of the junction left unmatched. CDR1 SNHLY and CDR2 FYNNEI come from the germline V gene. The CDR3 spells CASSAGTSGFSYEQYF. The CDR3 nucleotides are TGTGCCAGCAGTGCTGGGACTAGCGGGTTCTCCTACGAGCAGTACTTC.